This TCR beta chain originates from a study of shared T cell receptors in the human thymus. CDR1 and CDR2 (germline): SGHRS, YFSETQ. The CDR3 covers 19 residues. With 1 base clipped from V and 6 bases from J, the junction kept 11 bases outside the gene matches. Data came from immunoSEQ multiplex PCR; TCRdb stores just in-frame clones and leaves some out. The table shows about 380,000 clones, with about 95% occurring only once. The source material was thymocytes. The chain carries TRBV5-1 and TRBJ2-2; 14 positions agree with TRBD2. The receptor's source is a human donor. The CDR3 region is CASSLIPGLAGDLSGELFF. The CDR3 DNA sequence: TGCGCCAGCAGCTTGATACCGGGACTAGCGGGAGACCTGTCCGGGGAGCTGTTTTTT.